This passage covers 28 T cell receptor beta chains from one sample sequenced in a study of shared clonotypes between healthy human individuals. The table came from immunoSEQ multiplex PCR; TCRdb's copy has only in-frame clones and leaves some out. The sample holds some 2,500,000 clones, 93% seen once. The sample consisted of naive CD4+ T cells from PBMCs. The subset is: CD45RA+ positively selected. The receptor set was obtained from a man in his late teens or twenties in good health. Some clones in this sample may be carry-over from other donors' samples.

CDR3 bases: TGTGCCAGCAGTGATCAGGGGGACTACGAGCAGTACTTC. Translated: CASSDQGDYEQYF. The chain links TRBV6-1 to TRBJ2-7, with 7 bases fitting TRBD1. CDR1 is MNHNS and CDR2 is SASEGT in the germline V gene. The CDR3 extends over 13 amino acids. V trimming: 3 bases; J trimming: 3 bases; junction bases outside the gene matches: 2.

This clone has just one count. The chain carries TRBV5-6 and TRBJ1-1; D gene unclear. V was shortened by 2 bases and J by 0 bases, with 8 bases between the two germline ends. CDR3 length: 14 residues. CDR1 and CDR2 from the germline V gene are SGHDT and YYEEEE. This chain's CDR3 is CASSFLQLNTEAFF. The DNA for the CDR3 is TGTGCCAGCAGCTTCCTTCAATTGAACACTGAAGCTTTCTTT.

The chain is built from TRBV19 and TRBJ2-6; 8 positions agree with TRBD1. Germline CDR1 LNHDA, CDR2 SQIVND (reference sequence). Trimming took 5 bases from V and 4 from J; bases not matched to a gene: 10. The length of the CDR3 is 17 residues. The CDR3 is CASSPSAGGAGANVLTF. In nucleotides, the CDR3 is TGTGCCAGTAGTCCTTCGGCAGGGGGCGCCGGGGCCAACGTCCTGACTTTC.

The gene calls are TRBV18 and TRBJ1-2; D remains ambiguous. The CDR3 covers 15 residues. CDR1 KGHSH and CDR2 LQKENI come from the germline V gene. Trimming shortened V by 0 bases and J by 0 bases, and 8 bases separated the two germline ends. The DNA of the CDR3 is TGTGCCAGCTCACCACCGGGGATAGCTAACTATGGCTACACCTTC. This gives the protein CASSPPGIANYGYTF.

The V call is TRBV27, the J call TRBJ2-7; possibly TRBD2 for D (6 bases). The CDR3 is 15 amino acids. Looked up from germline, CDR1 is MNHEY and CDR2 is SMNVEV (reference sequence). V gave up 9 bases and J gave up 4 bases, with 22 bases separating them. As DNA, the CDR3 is TGTGCCAGTAAAGATGGGGGGAGCGCATCATACGAGCAGTACTTC. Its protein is CASKDGGSASYEQYF.

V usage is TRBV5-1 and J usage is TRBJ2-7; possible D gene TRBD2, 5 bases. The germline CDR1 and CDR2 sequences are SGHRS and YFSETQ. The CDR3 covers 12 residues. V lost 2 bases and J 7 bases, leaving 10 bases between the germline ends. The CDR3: CASSFDSGEQYF. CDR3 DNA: TGCGCCAGCAGCTTTGACTCGGGGGAGCAGTACTTC.

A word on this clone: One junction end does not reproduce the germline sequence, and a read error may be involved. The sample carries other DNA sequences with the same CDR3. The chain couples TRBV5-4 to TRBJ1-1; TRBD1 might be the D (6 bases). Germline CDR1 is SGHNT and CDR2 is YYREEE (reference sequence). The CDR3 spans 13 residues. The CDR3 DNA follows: TGTGCCAGCAGCTCGACACCACAGGGCCAGGGAGTTTTT. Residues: CASSSTPQGQGVF.

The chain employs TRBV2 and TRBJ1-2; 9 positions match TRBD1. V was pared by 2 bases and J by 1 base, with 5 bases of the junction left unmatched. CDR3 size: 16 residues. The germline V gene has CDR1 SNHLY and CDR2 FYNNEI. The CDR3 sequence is CASSEIPGQGNYGYTF. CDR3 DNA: TGTGCCAGCAGTGAAATACCGGGACAGGGTAACTATGGCTACACCTTC.

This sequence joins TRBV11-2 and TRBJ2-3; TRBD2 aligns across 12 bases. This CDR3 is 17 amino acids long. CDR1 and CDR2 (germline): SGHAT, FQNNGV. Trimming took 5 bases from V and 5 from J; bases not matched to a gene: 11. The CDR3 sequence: CASSPYLTSGSGDTQYF. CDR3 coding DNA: TGTGCCAGCAGCCCTTACCTGACTAGCGGGAGTGGAGATACGCAGTATTTT.

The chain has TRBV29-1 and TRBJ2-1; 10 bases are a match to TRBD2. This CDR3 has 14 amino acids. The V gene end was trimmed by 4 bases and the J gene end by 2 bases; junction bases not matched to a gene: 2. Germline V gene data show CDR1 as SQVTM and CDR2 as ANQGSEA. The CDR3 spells CSVAGTSAYNEQFF. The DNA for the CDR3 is TGCAGCGTTGCCGGGACTAGCGCCTACAATGAGCAGTTCTTC.

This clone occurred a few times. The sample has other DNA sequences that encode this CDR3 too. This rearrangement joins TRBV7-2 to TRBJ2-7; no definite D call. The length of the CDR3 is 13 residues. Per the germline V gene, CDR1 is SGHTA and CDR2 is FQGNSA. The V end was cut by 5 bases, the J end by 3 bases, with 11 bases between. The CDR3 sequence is CASSPGPRYEQYF. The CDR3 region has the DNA TGTGCCAGCAGCCCCGGGCCACGCTACGAGCAGTACTTC.

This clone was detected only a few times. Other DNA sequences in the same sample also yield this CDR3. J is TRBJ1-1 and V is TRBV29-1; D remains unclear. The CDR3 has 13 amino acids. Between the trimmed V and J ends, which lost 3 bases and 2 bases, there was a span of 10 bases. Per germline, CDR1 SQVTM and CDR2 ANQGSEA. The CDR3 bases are TGCAGCGTTGACAGGCAGGTTAACACTGAAGCTTTCTTT. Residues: CSVDRQVNTEAFF.

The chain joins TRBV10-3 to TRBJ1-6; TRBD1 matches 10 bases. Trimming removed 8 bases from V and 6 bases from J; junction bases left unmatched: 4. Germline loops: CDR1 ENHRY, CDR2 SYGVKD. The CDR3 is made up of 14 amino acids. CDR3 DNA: TGTGCCATCGGGGGACAGGGGATTAATTCACCCCTCCACTTT. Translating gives CAIGGQGINSPLHF.

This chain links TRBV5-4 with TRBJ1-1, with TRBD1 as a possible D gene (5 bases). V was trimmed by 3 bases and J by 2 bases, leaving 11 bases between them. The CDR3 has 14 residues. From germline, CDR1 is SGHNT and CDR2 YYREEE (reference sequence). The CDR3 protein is CASSSLDRNTEAFF. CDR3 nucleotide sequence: TGTGCCAGCAGCTCCTTAGACAGAAACACTGAAGCTTTCTTT.

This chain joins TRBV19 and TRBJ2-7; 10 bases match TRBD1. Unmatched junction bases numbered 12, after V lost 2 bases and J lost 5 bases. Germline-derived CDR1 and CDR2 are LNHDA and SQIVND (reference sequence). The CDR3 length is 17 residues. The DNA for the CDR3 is TGTGCCAGTAGTATACTCCCCGGACAGGGGGGAAGAAACGAGCAGTACTTC. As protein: CASSILPGQGGRNEQYF.

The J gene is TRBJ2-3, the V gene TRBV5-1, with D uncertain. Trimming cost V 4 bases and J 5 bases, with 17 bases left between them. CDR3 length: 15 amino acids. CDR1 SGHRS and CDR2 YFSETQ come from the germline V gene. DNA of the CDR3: TGCGCCAGCAGCACCTTCCAACCCTCGGAAGATACGCAGTATTTT. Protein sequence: CASSTFQPSEDTQYF.

The CDR3 coding sequence is TGTGCCAGCAGTCCCACAGGGAACACTGAAGCTTTCTTT. Its translation: CASSPTGNTEAFF. The chain employs TRBV27 and TRBJ1-1; possible D gene TRBD1, 5 bases. Trimming took off 5 bases at V and 1 base at J, with 8 bases between the two ends. Looked up from germline, CDR1 is MNHEY and CDR2 is SMNVEV (reference sequence). The CDR3 contains 13 residues.

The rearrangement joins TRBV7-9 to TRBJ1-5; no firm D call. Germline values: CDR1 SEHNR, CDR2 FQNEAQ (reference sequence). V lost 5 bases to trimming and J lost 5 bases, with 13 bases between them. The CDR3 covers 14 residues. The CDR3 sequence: CASSKTGMDQPQHF. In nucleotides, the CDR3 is TGTGCCAGCAGCAAAACCGGGATGGATCAGCCCCAGCATTTT. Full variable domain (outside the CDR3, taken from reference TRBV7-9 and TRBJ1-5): DTGVSQNPRHKITKRGQNVTFRCDPISEHNRLYWYRQTLGQGPEFLTYFQNEAQLEKSRLLSDRFSAERPKGSFSTLEIQRTEQGDSAMYLCASSKTGMDQPQHFGDGTRLSIL.

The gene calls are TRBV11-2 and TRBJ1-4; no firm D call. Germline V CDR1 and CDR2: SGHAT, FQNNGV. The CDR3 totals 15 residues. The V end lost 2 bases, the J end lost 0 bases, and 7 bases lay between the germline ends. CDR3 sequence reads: CASSLSPSTNEKLFF. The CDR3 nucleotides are TGTGCCAGCAGCTTATCCCCGTCAACTAATGAAAAACTGTTTTTT.

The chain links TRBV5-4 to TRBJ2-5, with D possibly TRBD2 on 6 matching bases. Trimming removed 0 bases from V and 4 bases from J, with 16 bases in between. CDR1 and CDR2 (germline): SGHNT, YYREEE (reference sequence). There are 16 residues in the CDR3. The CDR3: CASSLAGGVVVETQYF. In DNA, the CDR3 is TGTGCCAGCAGCTTGGCCGGGGGAGTGGTGGTAGAGACCCAGTACTTC.

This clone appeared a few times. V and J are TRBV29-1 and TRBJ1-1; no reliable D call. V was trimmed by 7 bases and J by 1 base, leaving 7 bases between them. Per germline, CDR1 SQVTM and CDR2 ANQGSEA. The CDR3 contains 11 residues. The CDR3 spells CSAKENTEAFF. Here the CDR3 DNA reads TGCAGCGCCAAAGAGAACACTGAAGCTTTCTTT.

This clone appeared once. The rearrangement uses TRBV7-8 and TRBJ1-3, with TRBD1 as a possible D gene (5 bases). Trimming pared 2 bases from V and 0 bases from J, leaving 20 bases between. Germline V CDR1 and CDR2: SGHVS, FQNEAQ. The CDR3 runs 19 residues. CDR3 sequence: CASSLRQGLVLSSGNTIYF. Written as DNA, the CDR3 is TGTGCCAGCAGCTTAAGGCAGGGTTTGGTCCTTAGCTCTGGAAACACCATATATTTT.

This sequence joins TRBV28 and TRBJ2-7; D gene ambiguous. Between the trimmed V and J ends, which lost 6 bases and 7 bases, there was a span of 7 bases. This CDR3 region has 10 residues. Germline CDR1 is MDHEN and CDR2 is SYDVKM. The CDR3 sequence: CASSRREQYF. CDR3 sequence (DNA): TGTGCCAGCAGCCGGCGGGAGCAGTACTTC.

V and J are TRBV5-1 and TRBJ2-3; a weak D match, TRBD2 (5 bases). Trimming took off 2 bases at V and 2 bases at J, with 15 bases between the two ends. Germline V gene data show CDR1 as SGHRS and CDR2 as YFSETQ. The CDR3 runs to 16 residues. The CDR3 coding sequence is TGCGCCAGCAGCTTAAGGAGCGGCCCTCTCACAGATACGCAGTATTTT. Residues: CASSLRSGPLTDTQYF.

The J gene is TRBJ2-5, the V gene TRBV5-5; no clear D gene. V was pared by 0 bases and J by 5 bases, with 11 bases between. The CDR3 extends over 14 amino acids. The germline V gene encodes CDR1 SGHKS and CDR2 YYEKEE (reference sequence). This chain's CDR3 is CASSLEPLGETQYF. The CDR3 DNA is TGTGCCAGCAGCTTGGAACCTTTAGGGGAGACCCAGTACTTC.

The CDR3 DNA reads TGTGCCAGCGGTCGGACTAGCGGGAGAACCGGGGAGCTGTTTTTT. Amino acid sequence: CASGRTSGRTGELFF. The rearrangement uses TRBV6-5 and TRBJ2-2, with 13 bases that match TRBD2. CDR3 length: 15 amino acids. V dropped 8 bases and J dropped 5; count of bases not matched to a gene: 5. Looked up from germline, CDR1 is MNHEY and CDR2 is SVGAGI.

CDR3 loop: CASSLHPGVSGANVLTF. CDR3 in DNA: TGTGCCAGCAGCTTGCATCCGGGGGTTTCTGGGGCCAACGTCCTGACTTTC. The V call is TRBV5-4, the J call TRBJ2-6; a possible D gene is TRBD2 (6 bases). This CDR3 comprises 17 residues. In germline, CDR1 is SGHNT, CDR2 YYREEE (reference sequence). V dropped 1 base and J dropped 1 base, with 12 bases sitting between them.

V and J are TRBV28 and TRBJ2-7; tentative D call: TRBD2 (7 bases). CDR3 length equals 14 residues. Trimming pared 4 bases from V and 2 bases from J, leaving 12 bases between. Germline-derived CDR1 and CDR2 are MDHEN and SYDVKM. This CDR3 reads CASSSRGGPYEQYF. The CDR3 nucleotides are TGTGCCAGCAGTTCTAGGGGGGGTCCCTACGAGCAGTACTTC.